This TCR beta chain was retrieved from a study of blood T cell repertoires in COVID-19. The overall study: Acute and convalescent COVID-19 samples came from the United States, Italy and Spain.

Cohorts were based on clinical histories the participants reported. Recovered status in Cohort 3 required two negative PCRs, clearance, or symptom resolution. Authors' data handling: Nucleated cell counts were estimated from reference gene primer amplification. The protocol was immunoSEQ multiplex PCR, while the TCRdb copy is restricted to in-frame clones and leaves out a portion. V and J calls and clone size are given by that table; D and trimming were obtained from the DNA. This sample yields about 200,000 clones, of which 89% are seen a single time; approximately 7.6% belongs to the top ten. The CDR3 runs 15 residues. V trimming: 5 bases; J trimming: 4 bases; junction bases outside the gene matches: 8. Germline CDR1 and CDR2: MNHEY and SMNVEV (reference sequence).

The receptor's source is a woman younger than 35 who had recovered from COVID-19. The gene calls are TRBV27 and TRBJ2-3; 8 bases fit TRBD1. Material: PBMCs or T cells enriched from blood (not recorded which). In nucleotides, the CDR3 is TGTGCCAGCAGTCCCGGGACAGGTCGCTCAGATACGCAGTATTTT. This codes for CASSPGTGRSDTQYF.